This T cell receptor beta chain was observed in a study of blood T cells in healthy people across ages. PCR was performed a second time for about 7 to 12 cycles using a sample-barcoded 5' primer and a J-beta primer mix. A single record per CDR3 protein comes from TCRdb applying MiXCR to the 5' RACE reads. The repertoire has under 2 million distinct CDR3 sequences, about 31% of them found once; the top ten carry about 10%. Trimming cost V 3 bases and J 0 bases, with 14 bases left between them. From germline, CDR1 is DFQATT and CDR2 SNEGSKA (reference sequence). The CDR3 runs to 15 residues. This clonotype was sampled from a woman aged 30 to 39 in good health. V is TRBV20-1 and J is TRBJ1-1, with D unresolved. Specimen: blood. Here the CDR3 reads CSARALNQVNTEAFF. The CDR3 nucleotides read TGCAGTGCTAGGGCTCTAAACCAGGTGAACACTGAAGCTTTCTTT.